The clone carrying this TCR beta chain was observed many times. Its antigen remains unidentified. The sample comes from a study of T cell repertoires in cytomegalovirus infection. Study in general: Public TCR beta signature analysis indicated the presence of both CMV infection and matching HLA type.

Germline V gene sequence: CDR1 SGHVS, CDR2 FQNEAQ. This CDR3 is 15 amino acids long. The V segment lost 4 bases and the J segment 6 bases; nucleotides outside the gene matches: 2. The study, taken as a whole, reports: The response measured ex vivo was dominated by TCR beta clonotypes (HLA-C-restricted and CMV-specific).

A single record per CDR3 protein comes from TCRdb applying MiXCR to the reads. The sample lists some 270,000 distinct CDR3 sequences; approximately 15% were seen once. Sequencing input: CD8+ T cells from PBMCs. The TCR comes from a human donor in good health (CMV status not recorded). Some clones in this sample may be carry-over from other donors' samples. The chain uses TRBV7-8 and TRBJ2-2; 13 bases fit TRBD2. The CDR3 loop is CASSYGLAGAGELFF. The CDR3 region has the DNA TGTGCCAGCAGCTACGGACTAGCGGGGGCCGGGGAGCTGTTTTTT.